Included here is one TCR beta chain sequence, with context. Methods used by the authors: Using reference gene primer amplification, nucleated cell counts were estimated. The method was immunoSEQ multiplex PCR; TCRdb's version includes in-frame clones alone and lacks a portion of them. V and J calls and clone size follow that table, whereas D and trimming were derived from the DNA. This table holds tens of thousands of clones, roughly 90% found once. The data were taken from a study of blood T cell repertoires in COVID-19. Looking at the study overall: The origin of the acute and convalescent COVID-19 samples was the United States, Italy and Spain. T cells, B-cell-depleted T cells, or PBMCs provided the cDNA or gDNA that served as material.

The CDR3 is 15 amino acids. V gave up 4 bases and J gave up 3 bases; unmatched junction bases: 7. Germline-derived CDR1 and CDR2 are SQVTM and ANQGSEA. The sample comprised peripheral blood. The receptor was isolated from a man aged 45-60 years with active or convalescent COVID-19. The chain uses TRBV29-1 and TRBJ2-1; 9 positions match TRBD2. The CDR3 here is CSVGLAGDFYNEQFF. Here the CDR3 DNA reads TGCAGCGTTGGGTTAGCGGGAGATTTCTACAATGAGCAGTTCTTC.